The T cell receptor (beta chain) described here comes from a study of OX40 agonist ivuxolimab in advanced cancers. Study summary: Dose-escalation patients' cancers were hepatocellular carcinoma, melanoma, renal cell or head and neck cancer.

Broader study findings: Researchers report that CD8+ T cells had, on average, more expanded clones than CD4+. Among the least clonally expanded were partial responders at 0.1-3.0 mg/kg.

Autoimmune disease history or systemic immunosuppression was exclusionary. About this clone: Antigen unknown.

V gave up 6 bases and J gave up 5 bases, with 7 bases separating them. This CDR3 comprises 11 residues. Germline-derived CDR1 and CDR2 are MNHEY and SVGAGI. Data came from immunoSEQ multiplex PCR; TCRdb stores just in-frame clones and leaves some out. The sample includes under 90,000 clones, 86% of them seen just once. The sequence came from an adult with an advanced solid tumor such as melanoma, head and neck, liver or kidney cancer. The V and J genes are TRBV6-5 and TRBJ1-1; D remains unclear. The source was CD4+ or CD8+ T cells sorted from blood, collected in a trial of the OX40 agonist ivuxolimab. This chain's CDR3 is CASRVGTEAFF. For the CDR3, the DNA is TGTGCCAGCAGGGTAGGGACTGAAGCTTTCTTT.